Presented here are 6 T cell receptor beta chains from one specimen sequenced in a study of shared clonotypes between healthy human individuals. CD45RO-negative, CCR7-positively selected cells formed the naive CD8 fraction, excluding terminally differentiated effector memory CD45RA+ cells. Measured with immunoSEQ multiplex PCR; TCRdb has only the in-frame clones, and not every one. The table records hundreds of thousands of clones, 95% to 98% of them present only once. The sample comprised naive CD8+ T cells sorted from blood. Every receptor here comes from a man under 40 in good health.

V gene TRBV18 combines with J gene TRBJ2-1; the D is unclear. Germline CDR1 and CDR2: KGHSH and LQKENI. V lost 0 bases, J lost 5 bases, and 8 bases lay in between. The CDR3 length is 14 residues. The CDR3 DNA is TGTGCCAGCTCACCACCGCTTCTGGACAATGAGCAGTTCTTC. This translates into CASSPPLLDNEQFF. Full variable domain (rest looked up from reference TRBV18 and TRBJ2-1): NAGVMQNPRHLVRRRGQEARLRCSPMKGHSHVYWYRQLPEEGLKFMVYLQKENIIDESGMPKERFSAEFPKEGPSILRIQQVVRGDSAAYFCASSPPLLDNEQFFGPGTRLTVL.

CDR3 region: CASSSDWYNEQFF. CDR3 nucleotide sequence: TGTGCCAGCAGTTCTGACTGGTACAATGAGCAGTTCTTC. The chain recombines TRBV7-2 with TRBJ2-1; D not certain. Trimming shortened V by 6 bases and J by 4 bases, and 10 bases separated the two germline ends. Germline CDR1 and CDR2: SGHTA and FQGNSA. This CDR3 has 13 amino acids.

V is TRBV6-1 and J is TRBJ1-5, with D possibly TRBD1 on 5 matching bases. This CDR3 is built from 16 residues. CDR1 and CDR2 from the germline V gene are MNHNS and SASEGT. V was clipped by 4 bases and J by 0 bases, with 13 bases between them. The CDR3 nucleotides are TGTGCCAGCAGTGTTTCGACAGTCTATAGCAATCAGCCCCAGCATTTT. Its translation: CASSVSTVYSNQPQHF.

The rearrangement uses TRBV6-5 and TRBJ2-2; D remains ambiguous. This CDR3 comprises 13 residues. CDR1 is MNHEY and CDR2 is SVGAGI in the germline V gene. The V end lost 8 bases, the J end lost 0 bases, and 7 bases lay between the germline ends. The CDR3 protein is CASGATNTGELFF. Written as DNA, the CDR3 is TGTGCCAGCGGCGCAACGAACACCGGGGAGCTGTTTTTT.

The V gene is TRBV11-3, the J gene TRBJ2-7; 7 bases are a match to TRBD2. Germline V CDR1 and CDR2: SGHNT, YENEEA. With V trimmed by 1 base and J by 5 bases, 2 bases remained unmatched. This CDR3 region has 13 residues. As DNA, the CDR3 is TGTGCCAGCAGCTTAGGGCGGGAGAACGAGCAGTACTTC. Protein product: CASSLGRENEQYF.

The chain is built from TRBV6-4 and TRBJ2-3; 7 bases line up with TRBD2. V lost 5 bases and J lost 4; bases outside the gene matches: 12. The CDR3 consists of 16 residues. Germline values: CDR1 MRHNA, CDR2 SNTAGT. The CDR3 DNA follows: TGTGCCAGCAGTAGGAGGGAGGGCCGCTACGCAGATACGCAGTATTTT. Its translation: CASSRREGRYADTQYF.